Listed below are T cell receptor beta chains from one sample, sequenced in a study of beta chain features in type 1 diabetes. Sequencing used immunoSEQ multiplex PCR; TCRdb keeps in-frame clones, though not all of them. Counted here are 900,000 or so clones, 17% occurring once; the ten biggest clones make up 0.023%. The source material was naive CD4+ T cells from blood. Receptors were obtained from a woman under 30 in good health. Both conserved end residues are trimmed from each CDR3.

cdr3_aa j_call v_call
ASSVKLSGSGTRHNEQF TRBJ2-1 TRBV9
ASSSPLVGNTDTQY TRBJ2-3 TRBV7-9
ASSLARLAGVNEQF TRBJ2-1 TRBV7-2
ASSDREDTGELF TRBJ2-2 TRBV18
SGRGQGNEQF TRBJ2-1 TRBV29-1
ASSPAGYGYT TRBJ1-2 TRBV5-4
ASSTRGQGASGYT TRBJ1-2 TRBV28
ASSSDRVGQTQY TRBJ2-5 TRBV6-5
ASSLDSWTSGGKYEQY TRBJ2-7 TRBV7-2
ASSVEARLYNEQF TRBJ2-1 TRBV9
ASSEAFGRTGAQY TRBJ2-5 TRBV2
ASSPLGYEQY TRBJ2-7 TRBV18
AISGPGRETQY TRBJ2-5 TRBV6-5
ASSPPLGEAF TRBJ1-1 TRBV9
ASSYSTTSHYNEQF TRBJ2-1 TRBV6-5
ASSRDQYNEQF TRBJ2-1 TRBV6-1
ASSPGLAVNNYNEQF TRBJ2-1 TRBV7-9
ASSSRTGPSTDTQY TRBJ2-3 TRBV27
ASSLQGAQPQH TRBJ1-5 TRBV28
ASSLSGRETQY TRBJ2-5 TRBV7-3
ASSSPPWRETQY TRBJ2-5 TRBV18
ASSSDTGGTYEQY TRBJ2-7 TRBV7-2
ASSPRTSPWGTDTQY TRBJ2-3 TRBV18
ATGVEENTEAF TRBJ1-1 TRBV10-3
ASSYRTGDSPLH TRBJ1-6 TRBV7-2
ASSYGQNTEAF TRBJ1-1 TRBV6-6
ASSLLSRGTQY TRBJ2-5 TRBV7-2
SARGVEKLF TRBJ1-4 TRBV20-1
ASIPTGRYPYEQY TRBJ2-7 TRBV6-9